Given below is one T cell receptor (beta chain) in context. This clonotype turned up a few times. The target of this receptor is not known. No per-base quality is available; no much larger clone lies one base away. The data were taken from a study of identical twins (dated by TCRdb to about 2016). Background for the entire study: To test whether fetal clonotypes persist, the study used deep sequencing on TCR alpha and beta repertoires from monozygotic twins, unrelated adults of various ages, and cord blood. Replicate twin experiments were performed at different times using different library preparation protocols to rule out contamination. Overall results and qualifications from the work: Abundant cord blood beta clonotypes had fewer insertions, young adult naive repertoires showed a similar but weaker trend, and memory repertoires showed no such trend. Zero-insertion analyses could be partly confounded by invariant T cells such as MAIT and iNKT, although diverse VJ usage argued against such confounding for most clonotypes. Recombination models systematically underestimated out-of-frame TCR alpha sharing in monozygotic twins but agreed with sharing between unrelated individuals. Excess twin sharing in beta out-of-frame sequences was weaker because fewer shared sequences lowered the signal-to-noise ratio. Out-of-frame TCR alpha sequences shared between twins showed an excess of low generation-probability sequences compared with coincidental sharing between unrelated individuals. Because the same donors could not be followed over many years, conclusions were based on cross-sectional statistical analysis.

Every donor was a healthy Caucasian. The researchers also sequenced three unrelated adults who were not twins: a male aged 18 to 30, a male aged 50 to 59, and a female aged 50 to 59. Miltenyi CD45RO+ enrichment and human naive T-cell isolation kits were used to isolate memory (CD45RO+) and naive T cells from PBMC. The protocol used for the library was 5' RACE. These reads were obtained on an Illumina HiSeq 2000. A universal primer binding site was introduced by template switching, and a unique molecular identifier was present in the final cDNA, enabling accurate counting of TCR cDNA molecules. Specific primers in the conserved constant-segment region were used to synthesize first-strand cDNA for TCR alpha and beta chains. To control for contamination, every cDNA library was double barcoded, receiving both a SMART-Mk sample barcode and Illumina barcodes. Two successive PCR steps introduced TruSeq adapter sequences along with Illumina sample barcodes. Sequencing of the TCR alpha and beta cDNA libraries was done on the Illumina HiSeq platform using custom primers. Per the source publication's procedure: MiGEC was used to process raw reads and extract unique molecular identifiers, and MiXCR was used to find CDR3 positions. For each individual, recombination models were inferred using an EM algorithm with the repgenHMM and IGoR tools. The analysis of shared clonotypes was done with the tcR package in R, with sharing normalized by the product of cloneset sizes. To study raw recombination free of thymic and clonal selection effects, out-of-frame nonproductive sequences were analyzed. The public sequencing data were trimmed at Q25 with fastp and processed into clonotypes with MiXCR by TCRdb, which kept only in-frame beta chains. Every entry covers one CDR3 protein and lists the most common genes and DNA from its rows. None of the V and J calls come from the authors' own analysis; TCRdb made them. The sample table lists hundreds of thousands of distinct CDR3 sequences, approximately 6.1% of them with a count of one. The ten largest make up roughly 2% of the sample.

The CDR3 sequence holds 14 residues, the cysteine and phenylalanine included. Only the CDR3 portion is preserved as DNA: 42 bases, with reading frame beginning at the first base. CDR1 and CDR2, per the germline V gene, are MGHDK and SYGVNS. The junction carries 14 bases between V and J, which are trimmed by 6 bases and 5 bases respectively. The rearrangement joined TRBV25-1 to TRBJ2-1; TRBD1 could be the D gene, as 7 bases match. The sample comprised naive T cells sorted from blood. This specimen's cell subset or site label, per the study, means: cells isolated with a human naive T-cell isolation kit. This TCR came from a man aged 18 to 35 in good health. The DNA sequence is given as TGTGCCAGCAGCAGGGGGGCTTTGAACAATGAGCAGTTCTTC. It codes for CASSRGALNNEQFF.